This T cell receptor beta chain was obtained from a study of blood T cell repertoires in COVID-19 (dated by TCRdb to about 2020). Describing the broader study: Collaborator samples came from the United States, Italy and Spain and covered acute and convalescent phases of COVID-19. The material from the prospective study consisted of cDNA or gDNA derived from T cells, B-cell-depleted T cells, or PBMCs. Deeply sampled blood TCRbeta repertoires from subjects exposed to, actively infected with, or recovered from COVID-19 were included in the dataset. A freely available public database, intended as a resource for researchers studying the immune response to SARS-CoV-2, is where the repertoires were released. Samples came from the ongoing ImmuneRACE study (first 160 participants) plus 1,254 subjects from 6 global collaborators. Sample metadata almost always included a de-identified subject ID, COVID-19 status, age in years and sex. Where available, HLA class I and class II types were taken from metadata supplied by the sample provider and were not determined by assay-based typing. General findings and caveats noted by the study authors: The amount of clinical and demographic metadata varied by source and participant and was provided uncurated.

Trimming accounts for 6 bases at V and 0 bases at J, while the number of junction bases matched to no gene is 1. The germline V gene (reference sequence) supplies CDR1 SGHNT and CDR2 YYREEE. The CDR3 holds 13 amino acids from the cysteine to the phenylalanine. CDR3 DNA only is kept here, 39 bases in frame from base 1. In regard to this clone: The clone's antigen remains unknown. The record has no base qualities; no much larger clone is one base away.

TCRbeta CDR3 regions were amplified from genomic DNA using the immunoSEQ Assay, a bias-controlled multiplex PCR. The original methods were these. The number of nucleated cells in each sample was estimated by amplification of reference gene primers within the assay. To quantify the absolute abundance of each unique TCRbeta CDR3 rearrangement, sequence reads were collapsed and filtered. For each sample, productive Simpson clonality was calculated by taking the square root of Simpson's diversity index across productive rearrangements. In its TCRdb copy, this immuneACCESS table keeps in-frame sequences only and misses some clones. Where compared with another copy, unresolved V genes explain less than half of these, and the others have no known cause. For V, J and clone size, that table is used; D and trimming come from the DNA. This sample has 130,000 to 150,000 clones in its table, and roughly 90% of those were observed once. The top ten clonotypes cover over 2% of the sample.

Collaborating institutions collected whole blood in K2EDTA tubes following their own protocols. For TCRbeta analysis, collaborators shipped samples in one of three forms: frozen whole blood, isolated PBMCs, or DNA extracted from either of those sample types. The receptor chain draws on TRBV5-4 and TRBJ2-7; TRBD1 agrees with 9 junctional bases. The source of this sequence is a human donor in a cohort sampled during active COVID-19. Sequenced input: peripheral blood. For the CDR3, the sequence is CASKTGGSYEQYF. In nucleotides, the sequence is TGTGCCAGCAAGACAGGGGGCTCCTACGAGCAGTACTTC.